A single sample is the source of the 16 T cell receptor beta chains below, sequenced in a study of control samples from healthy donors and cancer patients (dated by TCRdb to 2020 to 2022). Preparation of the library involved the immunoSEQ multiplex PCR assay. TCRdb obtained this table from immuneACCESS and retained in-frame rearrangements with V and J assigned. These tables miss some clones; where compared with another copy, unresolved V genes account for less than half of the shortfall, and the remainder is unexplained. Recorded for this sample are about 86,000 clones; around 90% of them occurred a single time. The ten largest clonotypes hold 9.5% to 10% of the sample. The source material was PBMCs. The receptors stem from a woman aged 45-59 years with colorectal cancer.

CDR3 in DNA: TGTGCCACCTACGGATTCCCCAGATCCCGGGCTTCACCCCTCCACTTT. This translates into CATYGFPRSRASPLHF. This chain uses TRBV25-1 with TRBJ1-6; D uncertain. The CDR3 extends over 16 amino acids. Between the trimmed V and J ends, which lost 10 bases and 9 bases, there was a span of 25 bases. The germline V gene has CDR1 MGHDK and CDR2 SYGVNS.

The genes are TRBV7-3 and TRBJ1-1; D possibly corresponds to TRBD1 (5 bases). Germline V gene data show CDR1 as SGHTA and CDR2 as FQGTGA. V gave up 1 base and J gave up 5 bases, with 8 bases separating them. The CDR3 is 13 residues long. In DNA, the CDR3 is TGTGCCAGCAGCTTAAAGGAGGGGACTGAAGCTTTCTTT. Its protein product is CASSLKEGTEAFF.

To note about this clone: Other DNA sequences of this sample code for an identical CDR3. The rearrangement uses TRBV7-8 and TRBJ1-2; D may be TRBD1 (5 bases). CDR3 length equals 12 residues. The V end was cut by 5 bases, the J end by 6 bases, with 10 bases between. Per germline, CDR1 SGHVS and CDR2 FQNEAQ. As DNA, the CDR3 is TGTGCCAGCAGCCCAACGACAGATGGCTACACCTTC. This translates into CASSPTTDGYTF.

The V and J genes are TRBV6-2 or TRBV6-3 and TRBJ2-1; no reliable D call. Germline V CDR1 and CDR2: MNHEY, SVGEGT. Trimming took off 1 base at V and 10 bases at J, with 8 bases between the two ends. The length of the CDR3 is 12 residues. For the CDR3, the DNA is TGTGCCAGCAGTTACTTCCCCTCGGAGCAGTTCTTC. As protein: CASSYFPSEQFF.

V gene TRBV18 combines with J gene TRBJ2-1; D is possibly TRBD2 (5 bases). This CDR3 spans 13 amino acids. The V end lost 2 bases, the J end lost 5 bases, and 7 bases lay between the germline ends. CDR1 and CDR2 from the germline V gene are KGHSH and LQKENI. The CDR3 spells CASSPNGDNEQFF. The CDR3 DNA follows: TGTGCCAGCTCACCAAACGGGGACAATGAGCAGTTCTTC.

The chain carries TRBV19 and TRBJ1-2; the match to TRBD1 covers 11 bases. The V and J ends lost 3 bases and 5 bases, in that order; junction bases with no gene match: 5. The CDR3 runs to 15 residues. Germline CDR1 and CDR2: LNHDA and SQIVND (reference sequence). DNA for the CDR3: TGTGCCAGTAGTATCGGGACAGGGGGAAGTTATGGCTACACCTTC. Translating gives CASSIGTGGSYGYTF.

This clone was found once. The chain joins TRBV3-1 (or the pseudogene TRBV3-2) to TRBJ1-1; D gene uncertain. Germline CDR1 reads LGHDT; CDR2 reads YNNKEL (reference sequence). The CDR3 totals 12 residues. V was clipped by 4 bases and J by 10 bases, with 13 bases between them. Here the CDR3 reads CASSPGFSPAFF. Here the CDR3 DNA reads TGTGCCAGCAGCCCTGGATTCTCCCCAGCTTTCTTT.

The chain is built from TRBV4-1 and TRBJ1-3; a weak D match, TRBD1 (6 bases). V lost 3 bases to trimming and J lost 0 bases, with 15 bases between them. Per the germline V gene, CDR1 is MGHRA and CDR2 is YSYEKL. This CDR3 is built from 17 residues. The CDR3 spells CASSQLRGRVSGNTIYF. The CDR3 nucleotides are TGCGCCAGCAGCCAGCTCAGGGGAAGGGTCTCTGGAAACACCATATATTTT.

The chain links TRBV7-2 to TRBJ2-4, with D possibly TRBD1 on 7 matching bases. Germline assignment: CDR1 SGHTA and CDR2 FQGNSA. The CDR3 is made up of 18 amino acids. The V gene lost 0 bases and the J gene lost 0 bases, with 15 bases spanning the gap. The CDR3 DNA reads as TGTGCCAGCAGCTTAGCCTCCGGGGGACAGCTAGCCAAAAACATTCAGTACTTC. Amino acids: CASSLASGGQLAKNIQYF.

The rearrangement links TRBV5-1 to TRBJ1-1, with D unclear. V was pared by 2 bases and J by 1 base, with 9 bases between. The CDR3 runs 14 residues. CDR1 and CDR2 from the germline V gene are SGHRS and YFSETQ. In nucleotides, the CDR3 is TGCGCCAGCAGCTTTAACACGGGGAACACTGAAGCTTTCTTT. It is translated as CASSFNTGNTEAFF.

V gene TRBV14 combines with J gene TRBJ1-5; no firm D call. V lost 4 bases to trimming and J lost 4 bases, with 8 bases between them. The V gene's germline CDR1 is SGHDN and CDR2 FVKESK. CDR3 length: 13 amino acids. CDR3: CASSLGPNQPQHF. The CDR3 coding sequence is TGTGCCAGCAGCCTCGGGCCTAATCAGCCCCAGCATTTT.

Here the CDR3 DNA reads TGTGCCAGCTCAAGCTCGAGGGAGGGGGACTCCGAAGCTTTCTTT. This encodes CASSSSREGDSEAFF. The chain employs TRBV18 and TRBJ1-1, with D tentatively TRBD1 (6 bases). Trimming removed 5 bases from V and 8 bases from J, with 21 bases in between. This CDR3 region has 15 residues. Looked up from germline, CDR1 is KGHSH and CDR2 is LQKENI.

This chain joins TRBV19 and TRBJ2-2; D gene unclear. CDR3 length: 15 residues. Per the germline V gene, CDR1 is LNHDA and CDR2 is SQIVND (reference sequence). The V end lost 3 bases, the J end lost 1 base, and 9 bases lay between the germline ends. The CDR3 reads CASSMSDGNTGELFF. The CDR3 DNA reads TGTGCCAGTAGTATGTCGGACGGGAACACCGGGGAGCTGTTTTTT.

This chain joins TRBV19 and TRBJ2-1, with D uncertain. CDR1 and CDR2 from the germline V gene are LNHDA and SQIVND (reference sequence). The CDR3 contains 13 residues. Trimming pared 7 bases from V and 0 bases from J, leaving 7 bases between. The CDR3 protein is CASTRTSYNEQFF. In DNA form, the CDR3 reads TGTGCCAGTACAAGGACCTCCTACAATGAGCAGTTCTTC.

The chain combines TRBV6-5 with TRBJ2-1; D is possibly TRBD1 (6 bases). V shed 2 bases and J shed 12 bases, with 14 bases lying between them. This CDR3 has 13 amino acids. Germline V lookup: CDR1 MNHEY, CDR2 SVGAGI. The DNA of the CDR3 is TGTGCCAGCAGTTACCGACAGGCCAGTACGCAGTTCTTC. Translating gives CASSYRQASTQFF.

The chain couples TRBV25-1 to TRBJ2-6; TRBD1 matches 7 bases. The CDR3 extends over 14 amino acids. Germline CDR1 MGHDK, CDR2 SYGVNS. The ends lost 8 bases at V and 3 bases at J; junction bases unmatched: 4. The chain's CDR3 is CASATGDGANVLTF. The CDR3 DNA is TGTGCCAGCGCCACAGGGGATGGGGCCAACGTCCTGACTTTC.